Described below is a single TCR beta chain sequence and its context. No antigen is known for it. Repertoires were generated with immunoSEQ multiplex PCR, while TCRdb's copy carries only in-frame clones and drops some. The sample holds 100,000 or so clones, roughly 87% seen once. Noted time point: cycle 4 day 1 (C4D1), after about 6 weeks of nivolumab. Exposure to brentuximab vedotin varied, and each patient had relapsed following autologous stem cell transplantation. These data come from a study of PD-1 blockade in classical Hodgkin lymphoma. Overall study findings and caveats: A significant rise in TCR diversity was seen by C4D1 for CD4+ cells but not for CD8+ cells.

Per the germline V gene, CDR1 is GTSNPN and CDR2 is SVGIG (reference sequence). V lost 0 bases, J lost 0 bases, and 12 bases lay in between. CDR3 size: 17 residues. The specimen was peripheral blood mononuclear cells (PBMCs), collected before the fourth cycle of nivolumab. The chain has TRBV30 and TRBJ2-6; D is perhaps TRBD2 (6 bases). This TCR came from a human donor with classical Hodgkin lymphoma. The CDR3 protein is CAWSVTGVDSGANVLTF. The CDR3 DNA follows: TGTGCCTGGAGTGTAACGGGGGTGGACTCTGGGGCCAACGTCCTGACTTTC. Together with reference TRBV30 and TRBJ2-6, the CDR3 gives the full variable domain: SQTIHQWPATLVQPVGSPLSLECTVEGTSNPNLYWYRQAAGRGLQLLFYSVGIGQISSEVPQNLSASRPQDRQFILSSKKLLLSDSGFYLCAWSVTGVDSGANVLTFGAGSRLTVL.